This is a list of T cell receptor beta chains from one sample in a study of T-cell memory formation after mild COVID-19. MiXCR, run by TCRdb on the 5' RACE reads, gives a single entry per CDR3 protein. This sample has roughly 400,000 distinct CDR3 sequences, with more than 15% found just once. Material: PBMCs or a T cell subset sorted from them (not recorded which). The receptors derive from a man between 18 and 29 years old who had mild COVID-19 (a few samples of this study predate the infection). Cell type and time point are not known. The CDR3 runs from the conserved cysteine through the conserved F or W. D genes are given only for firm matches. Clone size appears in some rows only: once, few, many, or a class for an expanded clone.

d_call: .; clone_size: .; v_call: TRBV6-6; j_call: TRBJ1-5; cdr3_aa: CASSPLVEPQHF; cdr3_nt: TGTGCCAGCAGTCCCCTCGTTGAACCCCAGCATTTT
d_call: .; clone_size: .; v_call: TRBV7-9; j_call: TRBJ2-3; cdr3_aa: CASSFAGLGPRTDTQYF; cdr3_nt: TGTGCCAGCAGCTTCGCTGGATTGGGACCTCGGACAGATACGCAGTATTTT
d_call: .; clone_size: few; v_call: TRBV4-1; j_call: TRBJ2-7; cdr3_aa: CASSQVPGLTYEQYF; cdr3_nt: TGCGCCAGCAGCCAAGTTCCAGGGCTTACGTACGAGCAGTACTTC
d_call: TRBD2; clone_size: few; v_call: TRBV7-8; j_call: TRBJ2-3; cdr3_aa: CASSPYRLAGFSDTQYF; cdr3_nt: TGTGCCAGCAGCCCCTATCGACTAGCGGGGTTCTCAGATACGCAGTATTTT
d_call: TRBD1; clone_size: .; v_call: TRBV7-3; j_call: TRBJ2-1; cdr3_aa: CASSTGGVHNEQFF; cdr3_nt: TGTGCCAGCAGCACAGGGGGCGTGCACAATGAGCAGTTCTTC
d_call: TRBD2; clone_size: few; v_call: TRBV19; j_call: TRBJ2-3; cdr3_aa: CATNSGGGAKF; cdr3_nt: TGTGCCACAAACTCGGGCGGGGGGGCAAAGTTT
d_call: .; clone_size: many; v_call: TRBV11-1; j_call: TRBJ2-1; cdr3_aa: CASSLMTITYNEQFF; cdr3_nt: TGTGCCAGCAGCTTAATGACAATCACCTACAATGAGCAGTTCTTC
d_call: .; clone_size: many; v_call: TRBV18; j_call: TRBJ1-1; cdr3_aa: CASSPALNTEAFF; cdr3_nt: TGTGCCAGCTCACCGGCCCTGAACACTGAAGCTTTCTTT
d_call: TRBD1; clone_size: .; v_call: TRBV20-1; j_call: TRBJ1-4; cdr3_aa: CSARDQWQGAKEKLFF; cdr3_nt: TGCAGTGCTAGAGATCAATGGCAGGGGGCTAAGGAAAAACTGTTTTTT
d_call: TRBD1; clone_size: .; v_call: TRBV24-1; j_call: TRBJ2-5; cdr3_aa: CATSTGQGARETQYF; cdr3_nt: TGTGCCACCAGCACAGGACAGGGGGCTCGGGAGACCCAGTACTTC
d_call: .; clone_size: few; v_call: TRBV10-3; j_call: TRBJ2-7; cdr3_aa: CAISDRKGHSYEQYF; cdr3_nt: TGTGCCATCAGCGACCGAAAGGGACACAGCTACGAGCAGTACTTC
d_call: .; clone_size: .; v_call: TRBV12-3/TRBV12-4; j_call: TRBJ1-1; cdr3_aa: CASSLAWASRMNTEAFF; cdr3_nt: TGTGCCAGCAGTTTAGCCTGGGCCAGCCGGATGAACACTGAAGCTTTCTTT
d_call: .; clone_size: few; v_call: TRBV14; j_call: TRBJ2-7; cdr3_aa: CASSNLWSNEQYF; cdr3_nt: TGTGCCAGCAGCAACCTCTGGAGTAACGAGCAGTACTTC
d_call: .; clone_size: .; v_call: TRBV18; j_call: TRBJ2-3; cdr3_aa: CASSPPTGGKGDTQYF; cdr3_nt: TGTGCCAGCTCACCACCTACTGGGGGCAAGGGGGATACGCAGTATTTT
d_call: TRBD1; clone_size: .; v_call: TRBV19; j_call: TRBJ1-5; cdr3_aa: CASTWGTGGGWPQHF; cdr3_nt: TGTGCCAGTACCTGGGGGACAGGGGGCGGGTGGCCCCAGCATTTT
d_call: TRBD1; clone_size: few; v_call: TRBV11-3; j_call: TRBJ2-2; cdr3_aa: CASSSKQGAGGELFF; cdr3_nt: TGTGCCAGCAGCTCTAAACAGGGGGCTGGCGGGGAGCTGTTTTTT
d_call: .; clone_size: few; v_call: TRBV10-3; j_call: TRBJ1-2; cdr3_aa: CAISWNRVEDGYTF; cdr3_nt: TGTGCCATCAGTTGGAACAGGGTCGAAGATGGCTACACCTTC
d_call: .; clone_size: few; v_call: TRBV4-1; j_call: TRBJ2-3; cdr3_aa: CASSQGPEETQYF; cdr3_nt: TGCGCCAGCAGCCAAGGGCCGGAAGAGACGCAGTATTTT
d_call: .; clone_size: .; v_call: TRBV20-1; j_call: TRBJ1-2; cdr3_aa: CRVGTDGGYTF; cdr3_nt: TGCAGGGTGGGGACTGATGGGGGCTACACCTTC
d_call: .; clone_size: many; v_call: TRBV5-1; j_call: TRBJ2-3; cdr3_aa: CASGIRDGHTDTQYF; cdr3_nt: TGCGCCAGCGGAATCCGGGACGGCCACACAGATACGCAGTATTTT
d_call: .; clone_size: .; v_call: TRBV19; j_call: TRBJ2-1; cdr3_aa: CASSIWDGGPFNEQFF; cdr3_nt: TGTGCCAGTAGTATTTGGGACGGGGGGCCTTTCAATGAGCAGTTCTTC
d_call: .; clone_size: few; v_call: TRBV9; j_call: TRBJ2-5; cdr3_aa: CASSREAQQETQYF; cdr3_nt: TGTGCCAGCAGCCGAGAAGCCCAACAGGAGACCCAGTACTTC
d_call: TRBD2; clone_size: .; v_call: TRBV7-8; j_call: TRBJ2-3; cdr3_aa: CASSLAASGGSDTQYF; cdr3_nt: TGTGCCAGCAGCTTAGCTGCTAGCGGGGGGTCAGATACGCAGTATTTT
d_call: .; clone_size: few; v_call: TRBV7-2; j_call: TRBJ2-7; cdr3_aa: CASTGISYEQYF; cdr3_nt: TGTGCCAGCACAGGGATTTCCTACGAGCAGTACTTC
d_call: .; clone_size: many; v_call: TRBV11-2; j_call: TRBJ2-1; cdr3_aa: CASSLRGDSSYNEQFF; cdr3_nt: TGTGCCAGCAGCTTGCGGGGGGACAGCTCCTACAATGAGCAGTTCTTC
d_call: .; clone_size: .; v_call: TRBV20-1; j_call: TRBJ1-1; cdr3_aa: CSARRIHQGVGRDTEAFF; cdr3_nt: TGCAGTGCTCGACGGATACATCAGGGAGTAGGACGGGACACTGAAGCTTTCTTT
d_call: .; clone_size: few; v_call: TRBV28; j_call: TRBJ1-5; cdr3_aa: CASSFGQKGRTQHF; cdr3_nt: TGTGCCAGCAGTTTCGGCCAGAAAGGGAGGACCCAGCATTTT
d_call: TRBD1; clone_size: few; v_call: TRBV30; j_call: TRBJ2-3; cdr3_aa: CAWNGDSQSWDTQYF; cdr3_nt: TGTGCCTGGAACGGGGACAGTCAGTCGTGGGATACGCAGTATTTT
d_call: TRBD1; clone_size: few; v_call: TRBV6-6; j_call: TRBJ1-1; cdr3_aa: CASSFSRQGTEAFF; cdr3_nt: TGTGCCAGCAGTTTCTCCAGACAGGGAACTGAAGCTTTCTTT
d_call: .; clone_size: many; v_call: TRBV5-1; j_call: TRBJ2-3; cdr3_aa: CASSPGNTDTQYF; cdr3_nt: TGCGCCAGCAGCCCGGGGAACACAGATACGCAGTATTTT
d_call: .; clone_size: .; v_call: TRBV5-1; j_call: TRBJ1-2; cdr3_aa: CASSLPNRESGYTF; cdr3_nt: TGCGCCAGCAGCTTGCCCAACAGGGAATCTGGCTACACCTTC
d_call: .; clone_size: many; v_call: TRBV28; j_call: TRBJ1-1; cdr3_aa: CASSLQGTEAFF; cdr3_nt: TGTGCCAGCAGCTTGCAGGGCACTGAAGCTTTCTTT
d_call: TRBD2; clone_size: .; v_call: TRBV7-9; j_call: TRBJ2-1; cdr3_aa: CASRSLSGGGLSEQFF; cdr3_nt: TGTGCCAGCAGATCCCTTAGCGGGGGGGGATTGAGTGAGCAGTTCTTC
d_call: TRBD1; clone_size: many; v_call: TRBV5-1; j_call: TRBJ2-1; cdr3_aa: CASSFGQGEDEQFF; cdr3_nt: TGCGCCAGCAGCTTCGGACAGGGGGAGGATGAGCAGTTCTTC
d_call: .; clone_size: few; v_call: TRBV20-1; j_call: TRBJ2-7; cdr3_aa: CSARVGGPYEQYF; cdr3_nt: TGCAGTGCTAGAGTGGGGGGCCCCTACGAGCAGTACTTC
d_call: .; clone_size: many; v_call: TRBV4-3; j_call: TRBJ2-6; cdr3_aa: CASSRQGSGANVLTF; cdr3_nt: TGCGCCAGCAGCCGTCAGGGTTCTGGGGCCAACGTCCTGACTTTC
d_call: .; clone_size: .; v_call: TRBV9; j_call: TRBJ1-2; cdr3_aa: CASSVLPALYGYTF; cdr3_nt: TGTGCCAGCAGCGTACTCCCGGCTCTGTATGGCTACACCTTC
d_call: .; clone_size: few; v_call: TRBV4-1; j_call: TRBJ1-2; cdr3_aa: CASSQEVNSDYGYTF; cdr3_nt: TGCGCCAGCAGCCAAGAAGTTAATTCGGACTATGGCTACACCTTC
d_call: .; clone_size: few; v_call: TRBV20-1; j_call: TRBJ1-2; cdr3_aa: CSARDPGRPADYTF; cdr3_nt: TGCAGTGCTAGAGATCCTGGGAGACCCGCCGACTACACCTTC
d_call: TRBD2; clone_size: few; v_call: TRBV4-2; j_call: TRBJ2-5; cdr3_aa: CASSRPEGGGEETQYF; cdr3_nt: TGTGCCAGCAGCCGTCCTGAGGGCGGGGGGGAAGAGACCCAGTACTTC
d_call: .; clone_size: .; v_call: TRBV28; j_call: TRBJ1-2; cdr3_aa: CASTISTGYGYTF; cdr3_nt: TGTGCCAGCACCATTTCGACAGGCTATGGCTACACCTTC
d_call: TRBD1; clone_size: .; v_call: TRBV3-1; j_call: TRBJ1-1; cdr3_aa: CASSQARGLRNTEAFF; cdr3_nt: TGTGCCAGCAGCCAAGCCAGGGGGCTCCGGAACACTGAAGCTTTCTTT
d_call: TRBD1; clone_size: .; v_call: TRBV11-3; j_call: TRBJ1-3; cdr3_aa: CASSRYTGDTIYF; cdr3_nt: TGTGCCAGCAGTCGATATACAGGGGACACCATATATTTT
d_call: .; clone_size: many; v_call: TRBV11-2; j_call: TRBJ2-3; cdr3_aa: CASSFTGPDTQYF; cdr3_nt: TGTGCCAGCAGCTTCACAGGCCCAGATACGCAGTATTTT
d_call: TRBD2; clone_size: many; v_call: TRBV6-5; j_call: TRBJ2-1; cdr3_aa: CASSYSSGGAESYNEQFF; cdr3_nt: TGTGCCAGCAGTTACTCTAGCGGGGGGGCCGAGTCCTACAATGAGCAGTTCTTC
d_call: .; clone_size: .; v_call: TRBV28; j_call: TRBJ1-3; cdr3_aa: CASKEWRNTIYF; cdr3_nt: TGTGCCAGCAAAGAATGGAGAAACACCATATATTTT
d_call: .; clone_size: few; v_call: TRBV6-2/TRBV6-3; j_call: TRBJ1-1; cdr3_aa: CASEQGAEAFF; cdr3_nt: TGTGCCAGCGAGCAGGGAGCTGAAGCTTTCTTT
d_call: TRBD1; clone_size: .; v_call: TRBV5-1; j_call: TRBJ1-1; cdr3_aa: CASSWGTGVKNTEAFF; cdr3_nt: TGCGCCAGCAGCTGGGGGACAGGGGTAAAGAACACTGAAGCTTTCTTT
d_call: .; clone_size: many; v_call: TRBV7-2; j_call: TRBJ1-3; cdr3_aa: CASSSYRRQAGNTIYF; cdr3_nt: TGTGCCAGCAGCTCCTACAGGAGGCAGGCTGGAAACACCATATATTTT
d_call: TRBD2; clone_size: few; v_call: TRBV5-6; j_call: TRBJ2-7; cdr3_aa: CASSGTRGLRYF; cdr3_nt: TGTGCCAGCAGCGGGACTAGAGGGCTTCGGTACTTC
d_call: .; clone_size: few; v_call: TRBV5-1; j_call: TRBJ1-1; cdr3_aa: CASSLARSEGQEAFF; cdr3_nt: TGCGCCAGCAGCTTGGCCCGGTCTGAGGGGCAAGAAGCTTTCTTT
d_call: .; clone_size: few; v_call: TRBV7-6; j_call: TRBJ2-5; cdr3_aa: CASSLALRVGKETQYF; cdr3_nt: TGTGCCAGCAGCTTAGCGCTAAGGGTAGGAAAAGAGACCCAGTACTTC
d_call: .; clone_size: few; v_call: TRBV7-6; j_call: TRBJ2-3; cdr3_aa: CASSPDPGTDTQYF; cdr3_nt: TGTGCCAGCAGCCCTGATCCGGGCACAGATACGCAGTATTTT
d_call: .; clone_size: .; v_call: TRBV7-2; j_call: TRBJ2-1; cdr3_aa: CASSLAGVQPYNEQFF; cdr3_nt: TGTGCCAGCAGCTTAGCTGGTGTGCAGCCCTACAATGAGCAGTTCTTC
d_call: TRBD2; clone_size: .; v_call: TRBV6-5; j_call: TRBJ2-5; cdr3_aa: CASSQTHSGGRETQYF; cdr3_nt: TGTGCCAGCAGCCAAACTCATAGCGGGGGCCGAGAGACCCAGTACTTC
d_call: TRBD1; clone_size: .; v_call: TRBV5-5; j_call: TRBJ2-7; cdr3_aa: CASSLVQGENEQYF; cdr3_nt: TGTGCCAGCAGCTTGGTACAGGGGGAAAACGAGCAGTACTTC
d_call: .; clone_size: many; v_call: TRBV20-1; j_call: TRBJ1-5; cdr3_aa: CSAQDRSHQPQHF; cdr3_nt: TGCAGTGCTCAAGACAGGTCACATCAGCCCCAGCATTTT
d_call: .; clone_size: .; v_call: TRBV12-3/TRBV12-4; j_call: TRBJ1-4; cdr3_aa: CASSFRWDATNEKLFF; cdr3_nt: TGTGCCAGCAGTTTTCGGTGGGACGCAACTAATGAAAAACTGTTTTTT
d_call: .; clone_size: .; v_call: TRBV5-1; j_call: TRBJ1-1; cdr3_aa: CASSRGRSSEAFF; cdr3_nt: TGCGCCAGCAGCAGGGGACGGTCGAGTGAAGCTTTCTTT
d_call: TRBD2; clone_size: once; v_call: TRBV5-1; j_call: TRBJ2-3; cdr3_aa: CASSPAGDTDTQYF; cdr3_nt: TGCGCCAGCAGCCCAGCGGGGGACACAGATACGCAGTATTTT